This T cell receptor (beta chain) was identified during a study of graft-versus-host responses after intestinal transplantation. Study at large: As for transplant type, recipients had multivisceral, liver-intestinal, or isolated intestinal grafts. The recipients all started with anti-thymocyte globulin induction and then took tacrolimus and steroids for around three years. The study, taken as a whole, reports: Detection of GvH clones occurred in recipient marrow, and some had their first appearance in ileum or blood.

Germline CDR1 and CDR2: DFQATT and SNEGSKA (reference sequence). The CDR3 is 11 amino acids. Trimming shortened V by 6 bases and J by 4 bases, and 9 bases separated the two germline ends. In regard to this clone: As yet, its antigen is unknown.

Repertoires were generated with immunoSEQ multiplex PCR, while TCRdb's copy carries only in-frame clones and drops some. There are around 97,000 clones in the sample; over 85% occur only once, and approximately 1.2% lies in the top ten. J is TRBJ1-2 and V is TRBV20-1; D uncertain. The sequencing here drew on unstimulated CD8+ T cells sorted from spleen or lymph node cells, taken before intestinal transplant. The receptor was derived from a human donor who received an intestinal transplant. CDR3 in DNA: TGCAGTGCGTGGGAGGGCTATGGCTACACCTTC. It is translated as CSAWEGYGYTF.